These 16 T cell receptor beta chains share one sample of origin, sequenced in a study of PD-1 blockade in classical Hodgkin lymphoma. Every patient relapsed after autologous stem cell transplantation, and brentuximab vedotin exposure varied. Libraries were prepared by immunoSEQ multiplex PCR; TCRdb keeps only in-frame clonotypes and omits some of them. The data show 55,000 to 60,000 clones, approximately 90% seen once. The sample was peripheral blood mononuclear cells (PBMCs), taken before the second cycle of nivolumab. The receptors were gathered from a human donor with classical Hodgkin lymphoma.

This sequence joins TRBV29-1 and TRBJ1-2; D is possibly TRBD1 (6 bases). CDR1 is SQVTM and CDR2 is ANQGSEA in the germline V gene. V was shortened by 4 bases and J by 12 bases, with 21 bases between the two germline ends. This CDR3 contains 13 residues. CDR3 nucleotides: TGCAGCGTTGGGGAGGTCCTCGAGGGGGGTGACACCTTC. Residues: CSVGEVLEGGDTF.

V is TRBV5-1 and J is TRBJ2-1; 16 nucleotides match TRBD2. The CDR3 is made up of 17 amino acids. CDR1 is SGHRS and CDR2 is YFSETQ in the germline V gene. The V gene end was trimmed by 4 bases and the J gene end by 2 bases; junction bases not matched to a gene: 3. CDR3 nucleotides: TGCGCCAGCAGCCCCGGGACTAGCGGGGGGGCCTACAATGAGCAGTTCTTC. Amino acids: CASSPGTSGGAYNEQFF.

The chain couples TRBV6-5 to TRBJ1-5; no clear D gene. In germline, CDR1 is MNHEY, CDR2 SVGAGI. The CDR3 consists of 13 residues. V was cut by 8 bases and J by 7 bases, with 15 bases left in between. Here the CDR3 DNA reads TGTGCCAGCCGAGAAGGGTATGAGCAGCCCCAGCATTTT. This translates into CASREGYEQPQHF.

This chain uses TRBV7-8 with TRBJ2-7, with 8 bases identical to TRBD1. This CDR3 has 16 residues. Germline-derived CDR1 and CDR2 are SGHVS and FQNEAQ. The V gene end was trimmed by 1 base and the J gene end by 2 bases; junction bases not matched to a gene: 7. Here the CDR3 reads CASSLVETGVPYEQYF. Here the CDR3 DNA reads TGTGCCAGCAGCTTAGTTGAGACAGGGGTCCCCTACGAGCAGTACTTC.

This rearrangement joins TRBV7-3 to TRBJ1-6; D is perhaps TRBD1 (5 bases). Trimming shortened V by 2 bases and J by 0 bases, and 14 bases separated the two germline ends. Per germline, CDR1 SGHTA and CDR2 FQGTGA. The CDR3 contains 18 residues. CDR3 sequence reads: CASSLAYPGRSYNSPLHF. DNA for the CDR3: TGTGCCAGCAGCTTAGCTTACCCAGGGCGCTCCTATAATTCACCCCTCCACTTT.

CDR3 loop: CASISGPDTQYF. The CDR3 bases are TGTGCCAGCATAAGTGGCCCAGATACGCAGTATTTT. The chain is built from TRBV27 and TRBJ2-3, with D hard to call. Germline V lookup: CDR1 MNHEY, CDR2 SMNVEV (reference sequence). CDR3 length equals 12 residues. Trimming cost V 7 bases and J 4 bases, with 9 bases left between them.

The chain has TRBV9 and TRBJ2-5, with D unresolved. Germline CDR1 and CDR2: SGDLS and YYNGEE. V was shortened by 0 bases and J by 6 bases, with 3 bases between the two germline ends. CDR3 length: 11 amino acids. Written as DNA, the CDR3 is TGTGCCAGCAGCGTAGAAAAGACCCAGTACTTC. It codes for CASSVEKTQYF.

The chain has TRBV13 and TRBJ2-7; TRBD1 aligns across 10 bases. The V gene end was trimmed by 1 base and the J gene end by 3 bases; junction bases not matched to a gene: 3. Germline loops: CDR1 PRHDT, CDR2 FYEKMQ (reference sequence). The CDR3 length is 15 residues. CDR3 coding DNA: TGTGCCAGCAGCTTAGAAGGACAGGGGGACTACGAGCAGTACTTC. Translating gives CASSLEGQGDYEQYF.

This CDR3 is CASRILADQETQYF. CDR3 DNA: TGTGCCAGCAGGATACTAGCGGATCAAGAGACCCAGTACTTC. The genes are TRBV6-1 and TRBJ2-5; TRBD2 matches 8 bases. Germline CDR1 reads MNHNS; CDR2 reads SASEGT. V shed 6 bases, J shed 2 bases, and the junction held 5 bases outside the gene matches. The CDR3 extends over 14 amino acids.

This clone showed up just once. The chain is built from TRBV7-3 and TRBJ1-1, with unresolved D. Per germline, CDR1 SGHTA and CDR2 FQGTGA. There are 16 residues in the CDR3. V was clipped by 2 bases and J by 0 bases, with 13 bases between them. CDR3: CASSLGPGEVNTEAFF. CDR3 in DNA: TGTGCCAGCAGCTTAGGTCCGGGAGAGGTGAACACTGAAGCTTTCTTT.

This chain uses TRBV19 with TRBJ1-5; D is unclear. Germline CDR1 is LNHDA and CDR2 is SQIVND (reference sequence). This CDR3 contains 11 residues. Trimming cost V 1 base and J 9 bases, with 4 bases left between them. The CDR3 protein is CASSIGGPQHF. CDR3 DNA sequence: TGTGCCAGTAGTATAGGGGGGCCCCAGCATTTT.

The chain is built from TRBV7-9 and TRBJ1-5; D ambiguous. The CDR3 sequence is 13 residues long. V was shortened by 4 bases and J by 5 bases, with 9 bases between the two germline ends. The germline V gene has CDR1 SEHNR and CDR2 FQNEAQ (reference sequence). The CDR3 reads CASSSYADQPQHF. CDR3 coding DNA: TGTGCCAGCAGCTCCTACGCAGATCAGCCCCAGCATTTT.

This chain links TRBV19 with TRBJ1-1; D remains ambiguous. CDR3 length: 14 amino acids. Trimming left V 6 bases short and J 2 bases short, with 13 bases between. Germline V gene lookup returns CDR1 LNHDA and CDR2 SQIVND (reference sequence). The CDR3 spells CASRPPGGNTEAFF. CDR3 sequence (DNA): TGTGCCAGTAGGCCCCCCGGAGGTAACACTGAAGCTTTCTTT.

The gene calls are TRBV5-1 and TRBJ2-3, with no clear D. CDR1 and CDR2 from the germline V gene are SGHRS and YFSETQ. V lost 6 bases and J lost 2, with 19 bases in between. CDR3 length: 16 amino acids. Here the CDR3 reads CASTTGLFGDTDTQYF. For the CDR3, the DNA is TGCGCCAGCACCACCGGGTTGTTCGGAGACACAGATACGCAGTATTTT.

The CDR3, as DNA: TGTGCCAGTACCAAAAACGTACCTAGCGTAGGACGCCCAGATACGCAGTATTTT. Protein product: CASTKNVPSVGRPDTQYF. This chain joins TRBV19 and TRBJ2-3, with D possibly TRBD2 on 6 matching bases. The CDR3 contains 18 residues. Trimming shortened V by 7 bases and J by 4 bases, and 27 bases separated the two germline ends. Germline CDR1 is LNHDA and CDR2 is SQIVND (reference sequence).

The chain carries TRBV4-2 and TRBJ1-3, with D perhaps TRBD1 (5 bases). Trimming left V 0 bases short and J 2 bases short, with 11 bases between. This CDR3 spans 16 amino acids. CDR1 is LGHNA and CDR2 is YNFKEQ in the germline V gene. The CDR3 DNA is TGTGCCAGCAGCCAAGATGCCGGGACGGCTGGAAACACCATATATTTT. Translated: CASSQDAGTAGNTIYF.